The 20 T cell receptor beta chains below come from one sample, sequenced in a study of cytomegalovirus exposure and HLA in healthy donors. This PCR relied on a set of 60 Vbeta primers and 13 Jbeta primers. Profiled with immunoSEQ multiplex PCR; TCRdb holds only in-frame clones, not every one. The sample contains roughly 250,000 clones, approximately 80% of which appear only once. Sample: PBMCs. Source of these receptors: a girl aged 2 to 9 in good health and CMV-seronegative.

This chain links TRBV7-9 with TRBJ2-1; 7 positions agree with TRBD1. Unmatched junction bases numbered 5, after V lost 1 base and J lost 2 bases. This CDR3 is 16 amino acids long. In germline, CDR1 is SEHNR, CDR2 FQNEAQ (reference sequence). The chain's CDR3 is CASSLGRTGTYNEQFF. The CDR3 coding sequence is TGTGCCAGCAGCTTAGGCCGGACAGGTACCTACAATGAGCAGTTCTTC.

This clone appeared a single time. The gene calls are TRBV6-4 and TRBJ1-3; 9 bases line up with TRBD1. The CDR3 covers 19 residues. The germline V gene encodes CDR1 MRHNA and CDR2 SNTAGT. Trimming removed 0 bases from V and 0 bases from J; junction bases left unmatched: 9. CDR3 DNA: TGTGCCAGCAGTGACTCTGCTGACCGGGACAGGGTCTCTGGAAACACCATATATTTT. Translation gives CASSDSADRDRVSGNTIYF.

The CDR3 here is CSAKRGYEQYF. For the CDR3, the DNA is TGCAGTGCTAAAAGAGGGTACGAGCAGTACTTC. The chain recombines TRBV20-1 with TRBJ2-7; a possible D gene is TRBD2 (5 bases). Germline CDR1 is DFQATT and CDR2 is SNEGSKA (reference sequence). Trimming removed 4 bases from V and 4 bases from J, with 8 bases in between. The CDR3 is 11 amino acids.

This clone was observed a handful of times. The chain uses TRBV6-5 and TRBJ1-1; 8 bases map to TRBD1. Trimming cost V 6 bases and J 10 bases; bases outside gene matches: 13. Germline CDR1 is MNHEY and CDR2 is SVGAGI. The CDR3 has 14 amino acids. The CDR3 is CASSPSDRGLVAFF. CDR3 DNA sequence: TGTGCCAGCAGCCCGAGTGACAGGGGACTTGTAGCTTTCTTT.

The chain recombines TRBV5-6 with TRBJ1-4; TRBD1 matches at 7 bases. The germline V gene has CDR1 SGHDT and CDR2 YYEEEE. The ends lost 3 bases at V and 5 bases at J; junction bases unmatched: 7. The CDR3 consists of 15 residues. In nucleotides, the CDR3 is TGTGCCAGCAGCTGGGGGGACAGTCGAAATGAAAAACTGTTTTTT. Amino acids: CASSWGDSRNEKLFF.

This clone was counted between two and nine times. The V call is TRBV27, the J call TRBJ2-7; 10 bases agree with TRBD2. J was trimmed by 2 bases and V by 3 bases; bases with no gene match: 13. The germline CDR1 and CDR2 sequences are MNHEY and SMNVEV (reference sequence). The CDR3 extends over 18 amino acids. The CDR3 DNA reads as TGTGCCAGCAGTTTTCGCCCCCCCCCTAGCGGGGGAACCTACGAGCAGTACTTC. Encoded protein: CASSFRPPPSGGTYEQYF.

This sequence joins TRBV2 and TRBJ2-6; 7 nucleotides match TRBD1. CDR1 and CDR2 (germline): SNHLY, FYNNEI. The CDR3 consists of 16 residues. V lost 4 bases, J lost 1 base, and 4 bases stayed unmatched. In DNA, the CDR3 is TGTGCCAGCAGTGTTCACAGGGGTTCTGGGGCCAACGTCCTGACTTTC. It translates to CASSVHRGSGANVLTF.

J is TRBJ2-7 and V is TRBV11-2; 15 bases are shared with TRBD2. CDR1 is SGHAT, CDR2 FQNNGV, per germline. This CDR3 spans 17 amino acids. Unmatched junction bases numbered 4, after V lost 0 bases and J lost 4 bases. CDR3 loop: CASSLDRGLAGGYEQYF. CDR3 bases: TGTGCCAGCAGCTTAGACCGAGGACTAGCGGGAGGGTACGAGCAGTACTTC.

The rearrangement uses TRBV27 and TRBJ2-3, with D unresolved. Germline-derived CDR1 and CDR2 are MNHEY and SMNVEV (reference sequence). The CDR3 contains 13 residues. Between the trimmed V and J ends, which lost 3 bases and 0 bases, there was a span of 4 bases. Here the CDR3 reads CASSFGSTDTQYF. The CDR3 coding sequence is TGTGCCAGCAGTTTCGGTAGCACAGATACGCAGTATTTT.

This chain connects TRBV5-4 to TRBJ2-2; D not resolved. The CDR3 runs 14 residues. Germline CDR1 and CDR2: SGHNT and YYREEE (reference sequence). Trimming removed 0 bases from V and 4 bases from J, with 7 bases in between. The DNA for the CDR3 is TGTGCCAGCAGCTTGGAACGGGTCACCGGGGAGCTGTTTTTT. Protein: CASSLERVTGELFF.

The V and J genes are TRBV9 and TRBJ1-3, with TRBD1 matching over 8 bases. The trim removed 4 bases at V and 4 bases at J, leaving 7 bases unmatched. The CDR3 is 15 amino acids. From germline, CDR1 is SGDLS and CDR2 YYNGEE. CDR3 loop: CASSPTRGLGNTIYF. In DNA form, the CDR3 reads TGTGCCAGCAGCCCTACCAGGGGGCTAGGAAACACCATATATTTT.

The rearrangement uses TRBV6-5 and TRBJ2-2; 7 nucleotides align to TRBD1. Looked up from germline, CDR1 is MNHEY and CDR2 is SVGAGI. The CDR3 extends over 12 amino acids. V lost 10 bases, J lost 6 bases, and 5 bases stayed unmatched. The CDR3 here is CATHRGAGELFF. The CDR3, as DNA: TGTGCCACACACAGGGGCGCCGGGGAGCTGTTTTTT.

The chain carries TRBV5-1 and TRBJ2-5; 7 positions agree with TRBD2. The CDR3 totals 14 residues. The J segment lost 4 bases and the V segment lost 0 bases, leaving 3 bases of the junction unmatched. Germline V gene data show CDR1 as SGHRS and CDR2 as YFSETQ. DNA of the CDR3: TGCGCCAGCAGCTTGGCGGGAGGCAGAGAGACCCAGTACTTC. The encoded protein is CASSLAGGRETQYF.

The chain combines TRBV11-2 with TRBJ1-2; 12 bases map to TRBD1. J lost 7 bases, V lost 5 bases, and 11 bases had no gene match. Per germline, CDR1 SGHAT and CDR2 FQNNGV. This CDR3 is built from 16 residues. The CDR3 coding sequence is TGTGCCAGCAGCATAAGGGGGGGACAGGGGGCGCTTGGCTACACCTTC. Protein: CASSIRGGQGALGYTF.

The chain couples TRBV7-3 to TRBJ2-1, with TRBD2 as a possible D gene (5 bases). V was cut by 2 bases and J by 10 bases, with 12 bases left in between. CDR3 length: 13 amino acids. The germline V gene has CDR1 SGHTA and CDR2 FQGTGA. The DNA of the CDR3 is TGTGCCAGCAGCTTACACGAAGAGCGGGAGCAGTTCTTC. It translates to CASSLHEEREQFF.

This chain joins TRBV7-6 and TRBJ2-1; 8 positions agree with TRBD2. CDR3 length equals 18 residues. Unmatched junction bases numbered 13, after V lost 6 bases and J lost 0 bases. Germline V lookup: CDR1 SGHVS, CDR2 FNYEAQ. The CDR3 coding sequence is TGTGCCAGCAGTAATCGTGGTAGCGGGGCCAGCTCCTACAATGAGCAGTTCTTC. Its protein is CASSNRGSGASSYNEQFF.

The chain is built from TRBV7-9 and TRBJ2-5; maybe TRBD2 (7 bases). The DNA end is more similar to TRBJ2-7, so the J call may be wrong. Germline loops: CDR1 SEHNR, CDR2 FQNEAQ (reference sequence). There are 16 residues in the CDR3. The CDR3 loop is CASSLAHGGRKFEQYF. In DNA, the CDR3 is TGTGCCAGCAGCTTAGCGCACGGGGGGCGAAAGTTCGAGCAGTACTTC.

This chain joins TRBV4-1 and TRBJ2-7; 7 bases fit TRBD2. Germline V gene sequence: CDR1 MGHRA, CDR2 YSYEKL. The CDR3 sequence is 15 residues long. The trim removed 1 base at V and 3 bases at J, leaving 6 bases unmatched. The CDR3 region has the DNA TGCGCCAGCAGCCAAGCGGCTAGCGGTGACTACGAGCAGTACTTC. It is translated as CASSQAASGDYEQYF.

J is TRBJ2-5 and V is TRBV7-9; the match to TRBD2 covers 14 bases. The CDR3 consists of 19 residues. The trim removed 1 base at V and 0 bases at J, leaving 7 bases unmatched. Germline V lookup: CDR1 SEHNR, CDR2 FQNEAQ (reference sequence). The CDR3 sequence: CASSLVRLAGGKNQETQYF. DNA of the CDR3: TGTGCCAGCAGCTTAGTCAGACTAGCGGGGGGGAAAAACCAAGAGACCCAGTACTTC.

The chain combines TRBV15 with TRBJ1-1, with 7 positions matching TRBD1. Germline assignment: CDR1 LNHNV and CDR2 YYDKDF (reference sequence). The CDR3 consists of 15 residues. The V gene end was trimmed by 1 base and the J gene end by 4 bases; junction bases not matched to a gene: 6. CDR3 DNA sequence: TGTGCCACCAGCAGAGGGGAAGGGGGCATCACTGAAGCTTTCTTT. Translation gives CATSRGEGGITEAFF.